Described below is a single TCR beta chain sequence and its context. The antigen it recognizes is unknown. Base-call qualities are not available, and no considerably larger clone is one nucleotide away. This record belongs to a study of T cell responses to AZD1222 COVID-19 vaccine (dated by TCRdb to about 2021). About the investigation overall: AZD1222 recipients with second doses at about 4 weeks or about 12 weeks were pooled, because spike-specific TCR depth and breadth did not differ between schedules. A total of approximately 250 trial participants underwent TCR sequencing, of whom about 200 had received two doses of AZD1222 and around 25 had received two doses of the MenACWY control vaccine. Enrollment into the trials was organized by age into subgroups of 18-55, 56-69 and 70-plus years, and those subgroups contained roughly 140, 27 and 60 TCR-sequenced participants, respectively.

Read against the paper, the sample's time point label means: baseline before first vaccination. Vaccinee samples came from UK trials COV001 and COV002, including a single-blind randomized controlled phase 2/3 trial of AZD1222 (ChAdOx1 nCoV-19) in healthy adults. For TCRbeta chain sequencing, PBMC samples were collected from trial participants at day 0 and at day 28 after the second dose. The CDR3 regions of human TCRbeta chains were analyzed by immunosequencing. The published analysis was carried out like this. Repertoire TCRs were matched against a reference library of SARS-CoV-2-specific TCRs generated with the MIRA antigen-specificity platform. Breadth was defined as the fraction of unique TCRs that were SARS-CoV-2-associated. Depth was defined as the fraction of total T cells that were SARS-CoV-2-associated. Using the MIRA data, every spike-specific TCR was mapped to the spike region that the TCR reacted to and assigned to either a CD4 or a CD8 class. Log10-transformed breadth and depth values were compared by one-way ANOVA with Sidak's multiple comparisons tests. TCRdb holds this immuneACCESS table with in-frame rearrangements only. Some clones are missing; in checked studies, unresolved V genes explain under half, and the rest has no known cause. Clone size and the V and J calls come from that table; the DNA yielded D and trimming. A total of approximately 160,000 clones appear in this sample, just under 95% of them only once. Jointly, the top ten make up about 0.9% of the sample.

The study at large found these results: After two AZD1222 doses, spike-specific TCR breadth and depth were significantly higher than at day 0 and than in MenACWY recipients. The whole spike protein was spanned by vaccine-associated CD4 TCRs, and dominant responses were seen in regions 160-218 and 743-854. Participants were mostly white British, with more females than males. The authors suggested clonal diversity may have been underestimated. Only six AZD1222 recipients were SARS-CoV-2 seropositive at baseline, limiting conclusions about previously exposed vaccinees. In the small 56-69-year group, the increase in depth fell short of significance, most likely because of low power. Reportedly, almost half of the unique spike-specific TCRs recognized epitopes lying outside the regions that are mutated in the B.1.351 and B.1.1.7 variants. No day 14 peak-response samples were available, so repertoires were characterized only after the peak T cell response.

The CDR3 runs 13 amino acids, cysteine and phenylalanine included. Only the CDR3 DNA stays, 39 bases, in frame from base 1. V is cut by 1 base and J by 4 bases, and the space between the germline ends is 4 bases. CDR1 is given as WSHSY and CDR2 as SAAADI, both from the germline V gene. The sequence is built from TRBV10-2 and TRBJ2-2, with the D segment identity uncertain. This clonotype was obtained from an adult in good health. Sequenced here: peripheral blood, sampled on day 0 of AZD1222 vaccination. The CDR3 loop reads CASSEWGTGELFF. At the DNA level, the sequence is TGCGCCAGCAGTGAGTGGGGCACCGGGGAGCTGTTTTTT.